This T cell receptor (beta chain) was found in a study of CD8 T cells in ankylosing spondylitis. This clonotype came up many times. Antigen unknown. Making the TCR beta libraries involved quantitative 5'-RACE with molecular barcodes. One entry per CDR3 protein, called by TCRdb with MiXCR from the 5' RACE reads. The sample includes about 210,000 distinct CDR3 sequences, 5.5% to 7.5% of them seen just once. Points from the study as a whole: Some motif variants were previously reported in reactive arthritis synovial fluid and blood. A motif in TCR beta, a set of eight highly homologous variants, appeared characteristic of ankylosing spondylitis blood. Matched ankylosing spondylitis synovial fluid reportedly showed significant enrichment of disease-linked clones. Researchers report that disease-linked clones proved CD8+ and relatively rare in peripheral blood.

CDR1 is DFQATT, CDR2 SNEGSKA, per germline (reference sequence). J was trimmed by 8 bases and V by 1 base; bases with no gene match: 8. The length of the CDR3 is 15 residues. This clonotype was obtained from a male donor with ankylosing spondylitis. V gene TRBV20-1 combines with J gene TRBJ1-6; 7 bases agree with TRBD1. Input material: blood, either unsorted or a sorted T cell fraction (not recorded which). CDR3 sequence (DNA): TGCAGTGCTAGAGGCCGGGACAGTCCCTATTCACCCCTCCACTTT. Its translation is CSARGRDSPYSPLHF.